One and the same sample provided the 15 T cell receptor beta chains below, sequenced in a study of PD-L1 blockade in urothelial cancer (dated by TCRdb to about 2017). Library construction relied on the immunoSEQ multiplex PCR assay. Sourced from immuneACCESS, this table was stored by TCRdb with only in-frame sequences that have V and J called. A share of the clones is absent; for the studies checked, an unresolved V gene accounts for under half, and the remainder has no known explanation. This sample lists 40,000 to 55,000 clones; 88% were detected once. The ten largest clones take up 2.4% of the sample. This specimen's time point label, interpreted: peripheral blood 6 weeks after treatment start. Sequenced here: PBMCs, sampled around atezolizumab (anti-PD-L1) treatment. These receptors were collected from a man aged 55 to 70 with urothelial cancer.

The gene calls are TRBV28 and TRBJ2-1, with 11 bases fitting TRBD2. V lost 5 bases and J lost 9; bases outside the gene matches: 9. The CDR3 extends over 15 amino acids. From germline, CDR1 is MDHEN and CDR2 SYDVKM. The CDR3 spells CASSPGTSGFSEQFF. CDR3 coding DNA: TGTGCCAGCAGTCCCGGGACTAGCGGTTTCAGTGAGCAGTTCTTC.

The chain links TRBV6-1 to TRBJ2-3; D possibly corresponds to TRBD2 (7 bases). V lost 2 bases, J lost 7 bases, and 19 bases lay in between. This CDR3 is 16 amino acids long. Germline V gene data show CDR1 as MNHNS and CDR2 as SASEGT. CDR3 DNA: TGTGCCAGCAGTGAACAAGGGCAGGGGCGGGGGAATACGCAGTATTTT. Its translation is CASSEQGQGRGNTQYF.

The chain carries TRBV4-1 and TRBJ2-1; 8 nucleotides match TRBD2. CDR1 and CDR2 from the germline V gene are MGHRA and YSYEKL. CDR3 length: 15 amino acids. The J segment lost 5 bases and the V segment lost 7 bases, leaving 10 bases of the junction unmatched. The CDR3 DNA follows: TGCGCCAGCATCCTACGGGAGCGGGGGAACAATGAGCAGTTCTTC. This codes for CASILRERGNNEQFF.

CDR3: CASSFQDFPGDTQYF. CDR3 nucleotide sequence: TGTGCCAGCAGCTTCCAGGACTTCCCGGGGGATACGCAGTATTTT. This chain links TRBV7-8 with TRBJ2-3; TRBD2 is a possible D gene (5 bases). The CDR3 extends over 15 amino acids. V lost 3 bases and J lost 6, with 16 bases in between. Germline values: CDR1 SGHVS, CDR2 FQNEAQ.

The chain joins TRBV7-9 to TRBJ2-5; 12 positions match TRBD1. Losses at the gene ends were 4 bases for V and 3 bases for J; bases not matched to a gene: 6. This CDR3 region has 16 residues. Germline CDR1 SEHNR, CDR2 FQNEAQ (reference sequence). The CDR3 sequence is CASSSGQGAIKETQYF. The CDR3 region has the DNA TGTGCCAGCAGCTCGGGACAGGGGGCGATTAAAGAGACCCAGTACTTC. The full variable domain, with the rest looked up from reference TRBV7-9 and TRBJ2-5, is DTGVSQNPRHKITKRGQNVTFRCDPISEHNRLYWYRQTLGQGPEFLTYFQNEAQLEKSRLLSDRFSAERPKGSFSTLEIQRTEQGDSAMYLCASSSGQGAIKETQYFGPGTRLLVL.

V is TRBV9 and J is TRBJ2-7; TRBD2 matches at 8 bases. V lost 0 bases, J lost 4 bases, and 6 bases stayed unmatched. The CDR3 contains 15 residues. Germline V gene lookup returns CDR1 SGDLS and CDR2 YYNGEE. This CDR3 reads CASSVGGSGEYEQYF. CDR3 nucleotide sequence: TGTGCCAGCAGCGTAGGGGGTAGCGGGGAGTACGAGCAGTACTTC.

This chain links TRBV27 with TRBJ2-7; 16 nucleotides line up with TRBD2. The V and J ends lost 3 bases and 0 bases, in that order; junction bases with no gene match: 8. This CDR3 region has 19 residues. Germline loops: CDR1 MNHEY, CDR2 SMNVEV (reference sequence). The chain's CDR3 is CASSFRGTSGGVSSYEQYF. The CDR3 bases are TGTGCCAGCAGTTTCAGAGGGACTAGCGGGGGGGTGAGCTCCTACGAGCAGTACTTC.

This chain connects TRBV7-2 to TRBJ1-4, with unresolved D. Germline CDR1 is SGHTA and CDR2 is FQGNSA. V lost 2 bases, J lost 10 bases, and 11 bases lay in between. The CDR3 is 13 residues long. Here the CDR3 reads CASSLWTEGKLFF. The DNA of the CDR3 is TGTGCCAGCAGCTTATGGACGGAGGGAAAACTGTTTTTT.

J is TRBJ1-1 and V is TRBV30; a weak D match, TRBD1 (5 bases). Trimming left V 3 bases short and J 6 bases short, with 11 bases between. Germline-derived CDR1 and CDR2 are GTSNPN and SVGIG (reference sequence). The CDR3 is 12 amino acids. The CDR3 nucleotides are TGTGCCTGGAGGAAGGGGTCTCCTGAAGCTTTCTTT. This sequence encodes CAWRKGSPEAFF.

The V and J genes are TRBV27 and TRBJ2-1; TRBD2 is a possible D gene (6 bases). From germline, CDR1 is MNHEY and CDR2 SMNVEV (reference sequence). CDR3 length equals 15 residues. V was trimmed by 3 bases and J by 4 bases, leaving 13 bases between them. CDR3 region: CASSLGGGLYNEQFF. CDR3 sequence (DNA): TGTGCCAGCAGTTTGGGGGGAGGACTATACAATGAGCAGTTCTTC.

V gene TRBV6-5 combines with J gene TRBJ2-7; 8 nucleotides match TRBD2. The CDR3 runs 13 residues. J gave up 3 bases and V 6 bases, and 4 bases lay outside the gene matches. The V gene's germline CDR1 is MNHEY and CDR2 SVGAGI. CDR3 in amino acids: CASSKGLVYEQYF. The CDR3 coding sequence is TGTGCCAGCAGCAAGGGACTAGTCTACGAGCAGTACTTC.

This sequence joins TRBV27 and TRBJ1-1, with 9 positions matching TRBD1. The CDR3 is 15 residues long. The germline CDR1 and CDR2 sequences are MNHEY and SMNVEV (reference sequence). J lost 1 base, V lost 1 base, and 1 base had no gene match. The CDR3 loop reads CASSLLGQGNTEAFF. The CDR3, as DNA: TGTGCCAGCAGTTTATTGGGACAGGGGAACACTGAAGCTTTCTTT.

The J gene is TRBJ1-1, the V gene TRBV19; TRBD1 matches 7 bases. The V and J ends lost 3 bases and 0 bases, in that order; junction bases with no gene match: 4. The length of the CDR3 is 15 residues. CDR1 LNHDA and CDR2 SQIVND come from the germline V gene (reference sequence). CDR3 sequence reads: CASSISGTVNTEAFF. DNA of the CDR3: TGTGCCAGTAGTATTTCAGGGACAGTGAACACTGAAGCTTTCTTT.

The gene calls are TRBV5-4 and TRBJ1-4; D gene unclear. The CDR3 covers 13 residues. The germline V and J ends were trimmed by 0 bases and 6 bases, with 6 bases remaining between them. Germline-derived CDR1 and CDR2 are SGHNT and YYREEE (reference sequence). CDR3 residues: CASSLGADEKLFF. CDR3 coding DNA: TGTGCCAGCAGCTTGGGTGCAGATGAAAAACTGTTTTTT.

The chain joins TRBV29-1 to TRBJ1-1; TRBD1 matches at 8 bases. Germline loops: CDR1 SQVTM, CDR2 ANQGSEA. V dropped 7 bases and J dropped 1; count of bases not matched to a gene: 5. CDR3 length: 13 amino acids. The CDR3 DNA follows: TGCAGCGGGCGCGGACAGGGGAACACTGAAGCTTTCTTT. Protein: CSGRGQGNTEAFF. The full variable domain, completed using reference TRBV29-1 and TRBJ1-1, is SAVISQKPSRDICQRGTSLTIQCQVDSQVTMMFWYRQQPGQSLTLIATANQGSEATYESGFVIDKFPISRPNLTFSTLTVSNMSPEDSSIYLCSGRGQGNTEAFFGQGTRLTVV.